These T cell receptor beta chains were read from a single sample in a study of T cells after yellow fever vaccination. TCRdb redid the calling of the 5' RACE reads with MiXCR, one entry per CDR3 protein. The table has about 320,000 distinct CDR3 sequences, 3.5% to 4.5% seen once. This sample comprised PBMCs, obtained 15 days after the yellow fever booster vaccination. These receptors were obtained from a man in his late teens or twenties who received the YFV17D yellow fever vaccine. Both conserved end residues are part of each CDR3. D genes are given only for firm matches. Clone size is stated in some rows and not others, as once, few, many or a class when expanded.

>TRBJ1-2|TRBV5-1|-|few
TGCGCCAGCAGCTTGGATCGGGGTAACTATGGCTACACCTTC
CASSLDRGNYGYTF
>TRBJ1-4|TRBV6-6|-|many
TGTGCCAGCAGTTACCTTGCAACTAATGAAAAACTGTTTTTT
CASSYLATNEKLFF
>TRBJ2-5|TRBV7-3|TRBD2|-
TGTGCCAGCAGCCCAGGGGTAGCGGGGGGTTCACAAGAGACCCAGTACTTC
CASSPGVAGGSQETQYF
>TRBJ2-5|TRBV12-3/TRBV12-4|-|-
TGTGCCAGCAGCCCCCCTAGGGCCCCAGAGACCCAGTACTTC
CASSPPRAPETQYF
>TRBJ1-1|TRBV13|TRBD1|many
TGTGCCAGCAGCCTGGGGACAGCCGACATGAACACTGAAGCTTTCTTT
CASSLGTADMNTEAFF
>TRBJ2-7|TRBV12-3/TRBV12-4|-|many
TGTGCCAGCAGTTTATCACCCGCGGGGGAGCAGTACTTC
CASSLSPAGEQYF
>TRBJ1-1|TRBV12-3/TRBV12-4|-|many
TGTGCCAGCAGACGGGGACTGAACACTGAAGCTTTCTTT
CASRRGLNTEAFF
>TRBJ1-1|TRBV4-1|-|many
TGCGCCAGCAGCCAAGAAAGTAGGGGGGACACTGAAGCTTTCTTT
CASSQESRGDTEAFF
>TRBJ2-1|TRBV5-5|TRBD2|many
TGTGCCAGCAGCTTGTTTACTAGCGGGACCAATGAGCAGTTCTTC
CASSLFTSGTNEQFF
>TRBJ2-5|TRBV5-1|-|many
TGCGCCAGCAGCTTGATTCCGGGGCCGGAGACCCAGTACTTC
CASSLIPGPETQYF
>TRBJ2-1|TRBV11-3|-|few
TGTGCCAGCAGCTTAGATAGGTTGAGCTCCTACAATGAGCAGTTCTTC
CASSLDRLSSYNEQFF
>TRBJ1-1|TRBV7-9|-|-
TGTGCCAGCAGCTTCGGATCGACAGGCAGTTCCACTGAAGCTTTCTTT
CASSFGSTGSSTEAFF
>TRBJ2-7|TRBV10-1|TRBD1|few
TGCGCCACCGAGGGGGCTGCCTACGAGCAGTACTTC
CATEGAAYEQYF
>TRBJ2-5|TRBV12-3/TRBV12-4|-|many
TGTGCCAGCAGTTTAGTGGGGTCAGGAGAGACCCAGTACTTC
CASSLVGSGETQYF
>TRBJ1-1|TRBV4-3|-|many
TGCGCCAGCAGCCAAGATGGGGAGCGAACTGAAGCTTTCTTT
CASSQDGERTEAFF
>TRBJ2-3|TRBV7-2|-|many
TGTGCCAGCAGCTTAGTTCCAGGAACCACAGATACGCAGTATTTT
CASSLVPGTTDTQYF
>TRBJ2-7|TRBV30|-|-
TGTGCCTGGAGTGCGCTCCCGAGCGGAAGATACGAGCAGTACTTC
CAWSALPSGRYEQYF
>TRBJ1-6|TRBV4-1|-|-
TGCGCCAGCAGCCTCAGGCGGCTTGCTAATTCACCCCTCCACTTT
CASSLRRLANSPLHF
>TRBJ1-4|TRBV10-3|-|many
TGTGCCGCACAGGGAGCTAATGAAAAACTGTTTTTT
CAAQGANEKLFF
>TRBJ2-2|TRBV4-2|-|-
TGTGCCAGCAGCCAAGATCCAACAGGGTATAACACCGGGGAGCTGTTTTTT
CASSQDPTGYNTGELFF
>TRBJ2-3|TRBV6-5|-|-
TGTGCCAGCAGTTACGCAGATACGCAGTATTTT
CASSYADTQYF
>TRBJ2-5|TRBV6-6|-|many
TGTGCCAGCACTCAGCTCCCTAGGGGGGGGGAGACCCAGTACTTC
CASTQLPRGGETQYF
>TRBJ2-2|TRBV7-9|TRBD1|few
TGTGCCAGCAGGGGACAGGGTGGCACCGGGGAGCTGTTTTTT
CASRGQGGTGELFF
>TRBJ1-1|TRBV6-4|TRBD1|few
TGTGCCAGCAGTGCCGGACAGGGAAGAGCTTTCTTT
CASSAGQGRAFF
>TRBJ1-2|TRBV9|TRBD1|few
TGTGCCAGCAGCCCTCGTGGGACAGGGTACTATGGCTACACCTTC
CASSPRGTGYYGYTF
>TRBJ2-5|TRBV3-1|-|many
TGTGCCAGCAGCCAAGGTTTCCAGGGTGGTCAAGAGACCCAGTACTTC
CASSQGFQGGQETQYF
>TRBJ1-2|TRBV4-3|TRBD1|few
TGCGCCAGCAGCCAACTTCCCTCCGGGACAGGGACCTATGGCTACACCTTC
CASSQLPSGTGTYGYTF
>TRBJ1-1|TRBV6-2/TRBV6-3|-|many
TGTGCCAGTTGGGACACAGACGGGACTGAAGCTTTCTTT
CASWDTDGTEAFF
>TRBJ1-5|TRBV6-5|-|many
TGTGCCAGCAGTTTTTCCGGAATGGGCAATCAGCCCCAGCATTTT
CASSFSGMGNQPQHF
>TRBJ2-1|TRBV6-2/TRBV6-3|TRBD2|-
TGTGCCAGCAGTACGGGACTAGCGGGGCGTTTTTACAATGAGCAGTTCTTC
CASSTGLAGRFYNEQFF
>TRBJ2-1|TRBV2|-|few
TGTGCCAGCAGTCGGGATAGCAGGGATGAGCAGTTCTTC
CASSRDSRDEQFF
>TRBJ2-1|TRBV6-1|TRBD2|-
TGTGCCAGCAGATTAGCGGGTCCCTACAATGAGCAGTTCTTC
CASRLAGPYNEQFF
>TRBJ1-3|TRBV4-1|-|many
TGCGCCAGCAGCCAGCGACGGGGGATCAACTCTGGAAACACCATATATTTT
CASSQRRGINSGNTIYF
>TRBJ2-5|TRBV12-3/TRBV12-4|-|-
TGTGCCAGCAGGAACCGGGCCTCCCTCACCGAGACCCAGTACTTC
CASRNRASLTETQYF
>TRBJ1-5|TRBV7-2|-|many
TGTGCCAGCAGCTTAGATTTAAGTTTAGGTCAGCCCCAGCATTTT
CASSLDLSLGQPQHF
>TRBJ2-2|TRBV4-1|-|many
TGCGCCAGCAGCCAAGTGTACCCGAACACCGGGGAGCTGTTTTTT
CASSQVYPNTGELFF
>TRBJ2-1|TRBV5-1|TRBD2|many
TGCGCCAGCAGCCCGGGGGGGGAATGGTGGGACAATGAGCAGTTCTTC
CASSPGGEWWDNEQFF